This T cell receptor beta chain was captured by sequencing in a study of OX40 agonist ivuxolimab in advanced cancers. Study information: The patients received ivuxolimab by intravenous route every 2 weeks at 0.01 to 10 mg/kg. Males comprised about 84% of the group, whose mean age was approximately 61 years (range 23 to 79).

Patients who had autoimmune disease history or got systemic immunosuppression were left out. Produced via immunoSEQ multiplex PCR; TCRdb's table is partial and in-frame only. The sample contains some 83,000 clones, roughly 85% of which appear only once. Germline lookup yields CDR1 SGHRS and CDR2 YFSETQ. The J segment lost 6 bases and the V segment lost 4 bases, leaving 11 bases of the junction unmatched. The CDR3 loop spans 15 amino acids. General study points: Some nonresponders also had low normalized T-cell clonal expansion.

For this clone: Its antigen remains unidentified.

This sequence originates from an adult with an advanced solid tumor such as melanoma, head and neck, liver or kidney cancer. Sequenced material: CD4+ or CD8+ T cells sorted from blood, taken in a trial of the OX40 agonist ivuxolimab. The chain couples TRBV5-1 to TRBJ1-2; 8 bases agree with TRBD1. The CDR3 here is CASSQSTGGEDGYTF. CDR3 nucleotides: TGCGCCAGCAGCCAATCTACAGGGGGAGAGGATGGCTACACCTTC. The full variable domain, with the rest looked up from reference TRBV5-1 and TRBJ1-2, is KAGVTQTPRYLIKTRGQQVTLSCSPISGHRSVSWYQQTPGQGLQFLFEYFSETQRNKGNFPGRFSGRQFSNSRSEMNVSTLELGDSALYLCASSQSTGGEDGYTFGSGTRLTVV.